This TCR beta chain originates from a study of T cell repertoires in cytomegalovirus infection. About the study: An indication of both CMV infection and matching HLA type came from public TCR beta signatures. The study's findings and limits: Clonotype analysis showed dominance of the ex vivo response by HLA-C-restricted CMV-specific TCR beta clonotypes.

MiXCR was run by TCRdb on the reads, yielding one entry per CDR3 protein. This sample has some 170,000 distinct CDR3 sequences, with approximately 18% found just once. The CDR3 sequence is 15 residues long. The germline V gene encodes CDR1 SNHLY and CDR2 FYNNEI. V shed 7 bases and J shed 0 bases, with 15 bases lying between them. Comment on this clonotype: Its target is not known.

This TCR came from a human donor in good health (CMV status not recorded). Some clones in this sample may be carry-over from other donors' samples. Sequencing was carried out using CD8+ T cells from PBMCs. This chain joins TRBV2 and TRBJ1-1; D unresolved. In nucleotides, the CDR3 is TGTGCCAGCACTCCAGTGGGAGACATGAACACTGAAGCTTTCTTT. This codes for CASTPVGDMNTEAFF.